These 10 T cell receptor beta chains came from one sample sequenced in a study of persistence of HIV-infected CD4 T cells. Cells were stimulated nonspecifically with anti-CD3/anti-CD28 magnetic beads. CD4+ T cells upregulating both CD40 ligand and CD69 were sorted as responding cells. Sequencing used immunoSEQ version 4 in survey mode. TCRdb keeps only in-frame clones here, not all; method: immunoSEQ multiplex PCR. The table has more than 35,000 clones, more than 85% seen once. Their recognized antigens are unknown. This sample comprised CD4+ T cells sorted from PBMCs after roughly 19-hour stimulation, obtained from a patient who received antiretroviral therapy. The receptors were gathered from an adult man with HIV who was CMV-seropositive.

The chain carries TRBV19 and TRBJ2-2, with D possibly TRBD1 on 6 matching bases. Germline CDR1 is LNHDA and CDR2 is SQIVND (reference sequence). V was pared by 5 bases and J by 0 bases, with 13 bases between. The CDR3 is made up of 16 amino acids. In DNA form, the CDR3 reads TGTGCCAGTAGTTTAACAGGGAACCCGAACACCGGGGAGCTGTTTTTT. It is translated as CASSLTGNPNTGELFF. The full variable domain, completed using reference TRBV19 and TRBJ2-2, is DGGITQSPKYLFRKEGQNVTLSCEQNLNHDAMYWYRQDPGQGLRLIYYSQIVNDFQKGDIAEGYSVSREKKESFPLTVTSAQKNPTAFYLCASSLTGNPNTGELFFGEGSRLTVL.

V usage is TRBV5-3 and J usage is TRBJ1-1, with no clear D. TRBV5-3 is treated as an ORF (open reading frame) with a function not yet certain. This CDR3 region has 15 residues. Trimming took 4 bases from V and 3 from J, leaving 16 bases between them. The CDR3 DNA reads TGTGCCAGAAGCAAAACCCAGGATCCCGACACTGAAGCTTTCTTT. It encodes CARSKTQDPDTEAFF.

V gene TRBV7-3 combines with J gene TRBJ1-5; D is unclear. Germline V lookup: CDR1 SGHTA, CDR2 FQGTGA. The V end was cut by 6 bases, the J end by 7 bases, with 13 bases between. This CDR3 is 13 amino acids long. In nucleotides, the CDR3 is TGTGCCAGCAGTCCCAATGCGGGGCAGCCCCAGCATTTT. This codes for CASSPNAGQPQHF.

CDR3 DNA: TGCGCCAGCAGCTTGACAGGGACTAATGAAAAACTGTTTTTT. The encoded protein is CASSLTGTNEKLFF. The chain carries TRBV5-1 and TRBJ1-4; D is possibly TRBD1 (6 bases). This CDR3 comprises 14 residues. The germline V and J ends were trimmed by 1 base and 2 bases, with 6 bases remaining between them. Germline loops: CDR1 SGHRS, CDR2 YFSETQ.

The V gene is TRBV6-5, the J gene TRBJ2-3; 9 bases line up with TRBD2. The CDR3 runs 15 residues. The germline CDR1 and CDR2 sequences are MNHEY and SVGAGI. J lost 1 base, V lost 8 bases, and 7 bases had no gene match. The CDR3 DNA reads as TGTGCCAGCTCGCGGGGGGGGCTGGGCACAGATACGCAGTATTTT. Its translation is CASSRGGLGTDTQYF.

In this sample, this clone turned up a few times. J is TRBJ1-6 and V is TRBV14; D is unresolved. Trimming left V 2 bases short and J 2 bases short, with 13 bases between. Germline values: CDR1 SGHDN, CDR2 FVKESK. The CDR3 runs 17 residues. The CDR3 DNA is TGTGCCAGCAGCCAATCTCCGAGGGATACCTATAATTCACCCCTCCACTTT. Translating it yields CASSQSPRDTYNSPLHF.

J is TRBJ2-2 and V is TRBV9; D possibly corresponds to TRBD2 (5 bases). V shed 4 bases and J shed 4 bases, with 8 bases lying between them. This CDR3 comprises 13 residues. Looked up from germline, CDR1 is SGDLS and CDR2 is YYNGEE. CDR3 residues: CASSPTSTGELFF. CDR3 sequence (DNA): TGTGCCAGCAGCCCTACTAGCACCGGGGAGCTGTTTTTT.

The chain combines TRBV27 with TRBJ2-7; no firm D call. Germline loops: CDR1 MNHEY, CDR2 SMNVEV (reference sequence). This CDR3 has 19 amino acids. Trimming cost V 5 bases and J 3 bases, with 29 bases left between them. The CDR3 DNA is TGTGCCAGCAGTCCGCTGTGGGCTACCCGTTCCGACCTCCTCTACGAGCAGTACTTC. Translation: CASSPLWATRSDLLYEQYF.

The rearrangement joins TRBV5-1 to TRBJ1-6, with TRBD1 matching over 8 bases. V was pared by 1 base and J by 8 bases, with 5 bases of the junction left unmatched. CDR1 and CDR2 (germline): SGHRS, YFSETQ. This CDR3 has 15 amino acids. The CDR3 here is CASSLTGTGHSPLHF. The CDR3 DNA is TGCGCCAGCAGCTTGACTGGGACAGGACATTCACCCCTCCACTTT.

This chain joins TRBV5-1 and TRBJ2-3, with D perhaps matching TRBD2 (5 bases). Trimming cost V 7 bases and J 0 bases, with 15 bases left between them. The CDR3 has 15 residues. Germline CDR1 and CDR2: SGHRS and YFSETQ. CDR3 region: CASDRDTSSTDTQYF. CDR3 in DNA: TGCGCCAGCGACCGGGATACTTCTAGCACAGATACGCAGTATTTT.